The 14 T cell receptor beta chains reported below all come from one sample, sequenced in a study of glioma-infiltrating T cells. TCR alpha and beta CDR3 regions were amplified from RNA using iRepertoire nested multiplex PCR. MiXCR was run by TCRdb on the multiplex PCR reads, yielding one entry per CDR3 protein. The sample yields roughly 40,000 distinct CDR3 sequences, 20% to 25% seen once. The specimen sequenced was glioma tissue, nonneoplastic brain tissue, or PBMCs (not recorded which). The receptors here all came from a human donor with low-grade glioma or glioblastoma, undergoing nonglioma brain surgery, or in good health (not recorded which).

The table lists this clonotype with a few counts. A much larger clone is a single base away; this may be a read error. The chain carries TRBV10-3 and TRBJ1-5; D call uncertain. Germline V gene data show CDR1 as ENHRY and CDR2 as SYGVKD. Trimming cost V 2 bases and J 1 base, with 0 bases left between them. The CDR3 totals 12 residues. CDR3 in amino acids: CAISESNQPQHF. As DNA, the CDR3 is TGTGCCATCAGTGAGAGCAATCAGCCCCAGCATTTT.

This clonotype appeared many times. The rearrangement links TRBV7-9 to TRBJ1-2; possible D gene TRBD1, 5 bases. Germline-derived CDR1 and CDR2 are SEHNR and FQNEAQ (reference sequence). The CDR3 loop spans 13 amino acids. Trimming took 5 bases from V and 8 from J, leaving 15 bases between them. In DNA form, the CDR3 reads TGTGCCAGCAGCGGGGGAACAGGTTGGGGCTACACCTTC. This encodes CASSGGTGWGYTF.

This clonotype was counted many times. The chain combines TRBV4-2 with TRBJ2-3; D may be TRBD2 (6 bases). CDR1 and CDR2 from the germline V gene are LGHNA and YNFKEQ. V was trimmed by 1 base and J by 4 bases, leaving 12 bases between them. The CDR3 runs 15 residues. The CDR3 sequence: CASSQGGDHPDTQYF. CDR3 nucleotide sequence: TGTGCCAGCAGCCAAGGCGGGGACCACCCAGATACGCAGTATTTT.

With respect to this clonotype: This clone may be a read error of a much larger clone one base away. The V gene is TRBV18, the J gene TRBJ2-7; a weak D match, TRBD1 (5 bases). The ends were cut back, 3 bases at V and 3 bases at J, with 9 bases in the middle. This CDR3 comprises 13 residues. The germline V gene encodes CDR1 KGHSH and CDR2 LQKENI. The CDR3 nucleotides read TGTGCCAGCTCACCCGGACACCTCTACGAGCAGTACGTC. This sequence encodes CASSPGHLYEQYV.

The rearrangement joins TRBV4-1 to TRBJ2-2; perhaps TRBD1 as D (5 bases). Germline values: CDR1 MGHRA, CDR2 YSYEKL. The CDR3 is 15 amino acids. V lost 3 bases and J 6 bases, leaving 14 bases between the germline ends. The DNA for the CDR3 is TGCGCCAGCAGCCATGAGGATGCAGGGCCCGGGGAGCTGTTTTTT. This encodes CASSHEDAGPGELFF.

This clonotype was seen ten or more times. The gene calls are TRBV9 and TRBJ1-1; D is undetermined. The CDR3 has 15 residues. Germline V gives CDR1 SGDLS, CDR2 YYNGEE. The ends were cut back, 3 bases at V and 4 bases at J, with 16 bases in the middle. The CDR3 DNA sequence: TGTGCCAGCAGCGGTGAGGGCAGGACTACCACTGAAGCTTTCTTT. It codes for CASSGEGRTTTEAFF.

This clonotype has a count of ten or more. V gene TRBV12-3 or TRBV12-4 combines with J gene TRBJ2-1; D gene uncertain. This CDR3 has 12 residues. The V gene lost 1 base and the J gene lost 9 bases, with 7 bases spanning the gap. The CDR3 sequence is CASSLGQLEQFF. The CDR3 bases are TGTGCCAGCAGTTTAGGGCAGCTTGAGCAGTTCTTC.

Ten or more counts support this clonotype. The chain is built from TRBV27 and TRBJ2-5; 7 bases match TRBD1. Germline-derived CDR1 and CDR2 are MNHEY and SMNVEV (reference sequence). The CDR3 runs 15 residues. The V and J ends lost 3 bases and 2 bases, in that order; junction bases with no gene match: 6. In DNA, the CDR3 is TGTGCCAGCAGTTTCTCTCGGGACAGACAAGAGACCCAGTACTTC. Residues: CASSFSRDRQETQYF.

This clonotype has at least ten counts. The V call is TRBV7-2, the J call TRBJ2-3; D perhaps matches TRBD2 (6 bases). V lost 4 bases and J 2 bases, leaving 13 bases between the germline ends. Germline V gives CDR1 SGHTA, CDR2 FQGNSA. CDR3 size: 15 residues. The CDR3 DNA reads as TGTGCCAGCAGCTGGAGGGGACTTGACACAGATACGCAGTATTTT. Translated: CASSWRGLDTDTQYF.

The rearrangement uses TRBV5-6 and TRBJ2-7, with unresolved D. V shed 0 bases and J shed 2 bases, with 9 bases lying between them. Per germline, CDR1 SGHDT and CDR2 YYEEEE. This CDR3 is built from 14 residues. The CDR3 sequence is CASSLAFYPYEQYF. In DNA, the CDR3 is TGTGCCAGCAGCTTGGCGTTCTACCCCTACGAGCAGTACTTC. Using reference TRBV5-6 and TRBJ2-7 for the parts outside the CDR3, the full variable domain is DAGVTQSPTHLIKTRGQQVTLRCSPKSGHDTVSWYQQALGQGPQFIFQYYEEEERQRGNFPDRFSGHQFPNYSSELNVNALLLGDSALYLCASSLAFYPYEQYFGPGTRLTVT.

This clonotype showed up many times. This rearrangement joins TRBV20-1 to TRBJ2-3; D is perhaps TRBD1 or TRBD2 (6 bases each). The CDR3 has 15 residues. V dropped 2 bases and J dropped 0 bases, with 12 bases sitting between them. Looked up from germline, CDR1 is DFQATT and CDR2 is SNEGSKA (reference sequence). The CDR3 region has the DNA TGCAGTGCTAGATCGGGGGCGCGAAGCACAGATACGCAGTATTTT. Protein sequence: CSARSGARSTDTQYF.

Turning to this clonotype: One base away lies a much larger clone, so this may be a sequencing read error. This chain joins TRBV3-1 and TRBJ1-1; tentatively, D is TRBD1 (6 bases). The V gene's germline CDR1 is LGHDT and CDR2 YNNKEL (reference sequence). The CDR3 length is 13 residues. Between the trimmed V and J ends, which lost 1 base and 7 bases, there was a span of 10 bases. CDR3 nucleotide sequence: TGTGCCAGCAGCCAAGGCTGGGACATTGAAGCTTTCTTT. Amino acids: CASSQGWDIEAFF.

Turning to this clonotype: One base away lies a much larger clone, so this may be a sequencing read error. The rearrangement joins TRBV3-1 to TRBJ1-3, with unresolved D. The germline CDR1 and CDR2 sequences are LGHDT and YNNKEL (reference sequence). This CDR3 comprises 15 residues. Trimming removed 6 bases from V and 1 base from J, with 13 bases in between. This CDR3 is CASSPVGSSGNTIYF. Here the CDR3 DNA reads TGTGCCAGCAGTCCCGTAGGGAGTTCTGGAAACACCATATATTTT. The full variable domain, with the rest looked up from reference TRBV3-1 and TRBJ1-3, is DTAVSQTPKYLVTQMGNDKSIKCEQNLGHDTMYWYKQDSKKFLKIMFSYNNKELIINETVPNRFSPKSPDKAHLNLHINSLELGDSAVYFCASSPVGSSGNTIYFGEGSWLTVV.

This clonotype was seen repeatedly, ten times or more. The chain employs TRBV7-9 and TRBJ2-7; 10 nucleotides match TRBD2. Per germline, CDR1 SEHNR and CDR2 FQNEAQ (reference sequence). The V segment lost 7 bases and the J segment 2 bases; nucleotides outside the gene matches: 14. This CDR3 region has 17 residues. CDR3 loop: CASIPGLARMGTYEQYF. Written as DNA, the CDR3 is TGTGCCAGCATCCCGGGACTAGCGAGGATGGGGACCTACGAGCAGTACTTC.